This passage covers 12 T cell receptor beta chains from one sample sequenced in a study of neurological immune-mediated disorders. The time point is: longitudinal time-point 3. From the 5' RACE reads, TCRdb called clonotypes with MiXCR, one entry per CDR3 protein. The repertoire holds some 80,000 distinct CDR3 sequences, around 4.7% seen once, with 5% to 6% in the top ten. Sequences were obtained from PBMCs. These receptors all stem from a woman in her fifties or sixties with multiple sclerosis.

On this clonotype itself: A much larger clone lies one base from this, so it may be a read error. The gene calls are TRBV2 and TRBJ2-2; TRBD2 matches 7 bases. CDR1 SNHLY and CDR2 FYNNEI come from the germline V gene. This CDR3 region has 13 residues. V was clipped by 8 bases and J by 7 bases; unmatched bases: 7. CDR3 loop: CASRGRVHGELFF. Here the CDR3 DNA reads TGTGCCAGCCGGGGGAGGGTGCACGGGGAGCTGTTTTTT.

This clonotype was detected many times. J is TRBJ1-2 and V is TRBV6-6; D is unresolved. Trimming stripped 6 bases from V and 8 bases from J, with 19 bases between. The CDR3 spans 14 residues. CDR1 and CDR2 from the germline V gene are MNHNY and SVGAGI (reference sequence). The CDR3 loop is CASSPRESTHGYTF. CDR3 bases: TGTGCCAGCAGCCCACGGGAATCTACGCACGGCTACACCTTC.

This clonotype was seen repeatedly, ten times or more. The chain employs TRBV3-1 and TRBJ1-1; D unresolved. The V gene's germline CDR1 is LGHDT and CDR2 YNNKEL (reference sequence). This CDR3 is 13 amino acids long. Deletions cut 0 bases from V and 11 bases from J, with 13 bases between. CDR3 sequence (DNA): TGTGCCAGCAGCCAAGATCTGAGGCCGGGGGCTTTCTTT. This encodes CASSQDLRPGAFF.

This clonotype came up many times. The chain employs TRBV20-1 and TRBJ1-5; 9 nucleotides line up with TRBD1. J was trimmed by 0 bases and V by 1 base; bases with no gene match: 7. CDR1 is DFQATT, CDR2 SNEGSKA, per germline (reference sequence). CDR3 size: 17 residues. The CDR3 nucleotides are TGCAGTGCTAGAGTGGGACAGGGATATTATAGCAATCAGCCCCAGCATTTT. Translation gives CSARVGQGYYSNQPQHF.

This clonotype was seen ten or more times. The chain carries TRBV20-1 and TRBJ2-3, with D maybe TRBD1 (6 bases). This CDR3 contains 18 residues. V lost 0 bases, J lost 3 bases, and 22 bases lay in between. Germline loops: CDR1 DFQATT, CDR2 SNEGSKA (reference sequence). In DNA, the CDR3 is TGCAGTGCTAGAGATACGGCAGGGGCAATGGGATCGACAGATACGCAGTATTTT. It is translated as CSARDTAGAMGSTDTQYF.

This clonotype has at least ten counts. The gene calls are TRBV6-5 and TRBJ1-4; the D is unclear. V lost 2 bases to trimming and J lost 0 bases, with 7 bases between them. The CDR3 spans 15 residues. Germline lookup yields CDR1 MNHEY and CDR2 SVGAGI. DNA for the CDR3: TGTGCCAGCAGTTACGAGAAGTCAACTAATGAAAAACTGTTTTTT. Protein: CASSYEKSTNEKLFF.

This clonotype was observed many times. The chain employs TRBV29-1 and TRBJ2-6; possibly TRBD1 for D (6 bases). The V and J ends lost 4 bases and 0 bases respectively, with 10 bases between them. CDR3 length equals 15 residues. The germline CDR1 and CDR2 sequences are SQVTM and ANQGSEA. As DNA, the CDR3 is TGCAGCGTTGCGGGACACAACTCTGGGGCCAACGTCCTGACTTTC. Translated: CSVAGHNSGANVLTF.

This clonotype occurred many times. The V gene is TRBV5-1, the J gene TRBJ1-1; D possibly corresponds to TRBD1 (5 bases). The CDR3 is 13 residues long. Deletions cut 4 bases from V and 2 bases from J, with 9 bases between. The germline gives CDR1 SGHRS, CDR2 YFSETQ. In nucleotides, the CDR3 is TGCGCCAGCAGCAGGGGTACTAACACTGAAGCTTTCTTT. Translating gives CASSRGTNTEAFF.

This clonotype appeared a few times. This rearrangement joins TRBV7-8 to TRBJ2-7, with D perhaps matching TRBD2 (5 bases). Germline CDR1 reads SGHVS; CDR2 reads FQNEAQ. The length of the CDR3 is 13 residues. Trimming took 2 bases from V and 12 from J, leaving 17 bases between them. CDR3 sequence: CASSLNRARGPYF. The CDR3 DNA reads as TGTGCCAGCAGCTTAAATAGGGCAAGAGGGCCGTACTTC. Full variable domain (outside the CDR3, taken from reference TRBV7-8 and TRBJ2-7): GAGVSQSPRYKVAKRGQDVALRCDPISGHVSLFWYQQALGQGPEFLTYFQNEAQLDKSGLPSDRFFAERPEGSVSTLKIQRTQQEDSAVYLCASSLNRARGPYFGPGTRLTVT.

This clonotype was seen repeatedly, ten times or more. This chain links TRBV7-8 with TRBJ2-1; D is perhaps TRBD2 (6 bases). Trimming shortened V by 4 bases and J by 9 bases, and 22 bases separated the two germline ends. Germline V gene data show CDR1 as SGHVS and CDR2 as FQNEAQ. This CDR3 is 16 amino acids long. The CDR3 sequence: CASSSLEGRDSTEQFF. CDR3 nucleotide sequence: TGTGCCAGCAGCTCCCTGGAGGGGCGCGATTCCACTGAGCAGTTCTTC.

This clonotype was seen many times. The rearrangement links TRBV5-1 to TRBJ2-7, with 11 positions matching TRBD1. In germline, CDR1 is SGHRS, CDR2 YFSETQ. J was trimmed by 6 bases and V by 6 bases; bases with no gene match: 5. The CDR3 contains 13 residues. In DNA form, the CDR3 reads TGCGCCAGCAAAAGGACAGGGGGCCGCGAGCAGTACTTC. This sequence encodes CASKRTGGREQYF.

This clonotype was seen at least ten times. The V call is TRBV5-1, the J call TRBJ2-3; tentatively, D is TRBD1 or TRBD2 (5 bases each). The CDR3 runs 16 residues. CDR1 and CDR2 from the germline V gene are SGHRS and YFSETQ. The V gene lost 0 bases and the J gene lost 3 bases, with 14 bases spanning the gap. This chain's CDR3 is CASSLAPGDGTDTQYF. Written as DNA, the CDR3 is TGCGCCAGCAGCTTGGCCCCCGGGGACGGAACAGATACGCAGTATTTT.